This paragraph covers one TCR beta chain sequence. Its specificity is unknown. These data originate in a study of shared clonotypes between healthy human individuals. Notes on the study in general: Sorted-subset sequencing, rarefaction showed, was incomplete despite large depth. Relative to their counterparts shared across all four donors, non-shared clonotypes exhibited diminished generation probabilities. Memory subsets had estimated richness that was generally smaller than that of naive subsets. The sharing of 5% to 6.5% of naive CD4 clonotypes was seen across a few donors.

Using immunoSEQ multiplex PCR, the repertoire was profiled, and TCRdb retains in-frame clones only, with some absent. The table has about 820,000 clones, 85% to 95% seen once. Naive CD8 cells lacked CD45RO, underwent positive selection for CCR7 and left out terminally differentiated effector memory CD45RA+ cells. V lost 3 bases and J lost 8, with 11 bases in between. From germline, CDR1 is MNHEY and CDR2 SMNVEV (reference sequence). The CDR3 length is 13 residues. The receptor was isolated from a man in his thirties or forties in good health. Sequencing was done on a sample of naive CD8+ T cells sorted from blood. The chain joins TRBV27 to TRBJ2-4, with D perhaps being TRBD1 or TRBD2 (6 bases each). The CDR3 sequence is CASSLAGEDIQYF. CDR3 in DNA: TGTGCCAGCAGTTTGGCAGGGGAGGACATTCAGTACTTC.